Listed below are T cell receptor beta chains from one sample, sequenced in a study of immune evolution from preneoplasia to lung adenocarcinoma. Produced via immunoSEQ multiplex PCR; TCRdb's table is partial and in-frame only. This sample has some 3,400 clones, with around 82% found just once. The sample comprised FFPE lung adenocarcinoma in situ tissue. All receptors derive from a person aged 65 to 85 with lung adenocarcinoma. Each CDR3 is given with its conserved first and last residue. Fields, in order: CDR3 protein, CDR3 DNA, V gene, J gene, D gene, clone size. The D gene is left open where the match is weak. Rows may omit the clone size; those that give it use once, few, many or a size class.

CASTVGAGADTQYF	TGTGCCAGCACCGTCGGGGCGGGAGCAGATACGCAGTATTTT	TRBV6-1	TRBJ2-3	TRBD2	.
CASSLGGTGNTEAFF	TGTGCCAGCAGCTTGGGTGGGACAGGTAACACTGAAGCTTTCTTT	TRBV5-4	TRBJ1-1	TRBD1	.
CASSRGLDGDTQYF	TGTGCCAGCAGCAGAGGACTAGATGGAGATACGCAGTATTTT	TRBV7-2	TRBJ2-3	TRBD2	.
CASSPMQSSNQPQHF	TGTGCCAGCTCCCCCATGCAGAGTAGCAATCAGCCCCAGCATTTT	TRBV18	TRBJ1-5	.	.
CASTDTGAGNTIYF	TGTGCCAGCACCGATACAGGGGCCGGAAACACCATATATTTT	TRBV28	TRBJ1-3	TRBD1	.
CASSGLGGANVLTF	TGTGCCAGCAGTGGCCTAGGTGGGGCCAACGTCCTGACTTTC	TRBV28	TRBJ2-6	.	.
CASSPQGYSYEQYF	TGTGCCAGCAGCCCCCAGGGGTACTCCTACGAGCAGTACTTC	TRBV7-9	TRBJ2-7	.	.
CASRGTGYQPQHF	TGTGCCAGCAGGGGAACAGGGTATCAGCCCCAGCATTTT	TRBV27	TRBJ1-5	.	.
CAWSVGIENEQFF	TGTGCCTGGAGTGTGGGGATCGAGAATGAGCAGTTCTTC	TRBV30	TRBJ2-1	.	.
CASSPIGPAGTDTQYF	TGTGCCAGCAGCCCAATCGGTCCCGCCGGGACAGATACGCAGTATTTT	TRBV7-6	TRBJ2-3	.	.
CASSWEPGTMGEKLFF	TGTGCCAGCAGCTGGGAACCGGGGACAATGGGTGAAAAACTGTTTTTT	TRBV5-4	TRBJ1-4	.	.
CASSLGRASTDTQYF	TGCGCCAGCAGCTTGGGACGGGCTAGCACAGATACGCAGTATTTT	TRBV5-1	TRBJ2-3	.	.
CASILTGLAGGTNTGELFF	TGTGCCAGCATCCTTACGGGACTAGCGGGAGGAACGAACACCGGGGAGCTGTTTTTT	TRBV11-2	TRBJ2-2	TRBD2	.
CASSLDGKGYTF	TGCGCCAGCAGCTTGGATGGCAAGGGCTACACCTTC	TRBV5-1	TRBJ1-2	.	once
CASRGQLNQPQHF	TGTGCCAGCAGGGGACAGCTCAATCAGCCCCAGCATTTT	TRBV6-1	TRBJ1-5	TRBD1	.
CASSSPGSYNEQFF	TGTGCCAGCAGCTCACCGGGTTCCTACAATGAGCAGTTCTTC	TRBV27	TRBJ2-1	.	.
CASSEWRGDTQYF	TGCGCCAGCAGTGAATGGAGGGGAGATACGCAGTATTTT	TRBV10-2	TRBJ2-3	.	.
CASSVAPRGGSGRSGELFF	TGTGCCAGCAGCGTAGCCCCGAGGGGGGGTAGCGGGAGGAGCGGGGAGCTGTTTTTT	TRBV9	TRBJ2-2	TRBD2	.
CASSQRQENTGELFF	TGTGCCAGCAGCCAACGACAGGAGAACACCGGGGAGCTGTTTTTT	TRBV9	TRBJ2-2	.	once
CASSFRLAEKPYNEQFF	TGCGCCAGCAGCTTTCGGCTAGCGGAGAAACCCTACAATGAGCAGTTCTTC	TRBV5-1	TRBJ2-1	TRBD2	.
CASSSPETSAYEQYF	TGTGCCAGCAGTTCTCCCGAGACTAGCGCGTACGAGCAGTACTTC	TRBV6-5	TRBJ2-7	TRBD2	.
CASSDLRDRGNEQFF	TGTGCCAGCAGTGATTTAAGAGACAGGGGTAATGAGCAGTTCTTC	TRBV25-1	TRBJ2-1	TRBD1	once
CASSLRDRGQETQYF	TGCGCCAGCAGCTTGAGGGACAGGGGACAAGAGACCCAGTACTTC	TRBV5-1	TRBJ2-5	TRBD1	few
CASSPTGTGRKETQYF	TGTGCCAGCTCACCAACCGGGACAGGGAGGAAAGAGACCCAGTACTTC	TRBV18	TRBJ2-5	TRBD1	.
CASSEFEGASVYEQFF	TGTGCCAGCAGTGAATTTGAGGGGGCGTCCGTTTATGAGCAGTTCTTC	TRBV6-1	TRBJ2-1	TRBD1	.
CASSPRRGDSYTF	TGTGCCAGCAGCCCTCGCAGGGGAGATAGCTACACCTTC	TRBV7-8	TRBJ1-2	.	.
CASILTSGYNEQFF	TGTGCCAGCATACTGACTAGCGGTTACAATGAGCAGTTCTTC	TRBV28	TRBJ2-1	TRBD2	.
CASSQDWSVPQPQHF	TGTGCCAGCAGCCAAGACTGGTCGGTACCTCAGCCCCAGCATTTT	TRBV4-2	TRBJ1-5	.	.
CASSDAGSADTQYF	TGTGCCAGCAGTGATGCCGGGAGCGCAGATACGCAGTATTTT	TRBV2	TRBJ2-3	.	.
CASSAQPGHHNQPQHF	TGTGCCAGCTCGGCCCAACCGGGACACCACAATCAGCCCCAGCATTTT	TRBV18	TRBJ1-5	.	.
CAITRDRESGYTF	TGTGCCATCACCCGGGACAGGGAATCGGGCTACACCTTC	TRBV10-3	TRBJ1-2	TRBD1	.
CASSYSERDHTYEQYF	TGTGCCAGCAGTTACTCGGAGCGGGACCATACCTACGAGCAGTACTTC	TRBV6-5	TRBJ2-7	TRBD2	once
CAWNGGGANTGELFF	TGTGCCTGGAATGGCGGAGGCGCGAACACCGGGGAGCTGTTTTTT	TRBV30	TRBJ2-2	.	.
CASSALLAATDTQYF	TGTGCCAGCAGCGCCCTCCTAGCGGCCACAGATACGCAGTATTTT	TRBV9	TRBJ2-3	TRBD2	.
CASRGSSDTQYF	TGCGCCAGCAGGGGCTCATCGGATACGCAGTATTTT	TRBV10-1	TRBJ2-3	.	.
CASSGGAYNEQFF	TGTGCCAGCAGCGGCGGGGCCTACAATGAGCAGTTCTTC	TRBV6-1	TRBJ2-1	.	.
CASSPGTPNTGELFF	TGTGCCAGCAGCCCCGGGACACCGAACACCGGGGAGCTGTTTTTT	TRBV14	TRBJ2-2	.	.
CASSSGTGVLMGYEQYF	TGTGCCAGCAGTTCTGGGACTGGCGTACTTATGGGATACGAGCAGTACTTC	TRBV28	TRBJ2-7	.	.
CASSEEVGEADTQYF	TGTGCCAGCAGTGAAGAGGTGGGAGAGGCAGATACGCAGTATTTT	TRBV6-1	TRBJ2-3	.	.
CASSSRTSGTRNEQFF	TGTGCCAGCAGCTCCCGGACTAGCGGGACTAGGAATGAGCAGTTCTTC	TRBV9	TRBJ2-1	TRBD2	once
CASSLEVGEAFF	TGTGCCAGCAGCTTAGAGGTCGGGGAAGCTTTCTTT	TRBV7-6	TRBJ1-1	.	large
CASVPRGLAHTDTQYF	TGTGCCAGTGTCCCCAGGGGGCTAGCCCACACAGATACGCAGTATTTT	TRBV19	TRBJ2-3	TRBD1	once
CASSLGRDGSYEQYF	TGTGCCAGCAGCTTGGGGAGAGACGGCTCCTACGAGCAGTACTTC	TRBV5-4	TRBJ2-7	.	.
CASSSPDRGGNTIYF	TGCGCCAGCAGCTCCCCAGACAGGGGTGGAAACACCATATATTTT	TRBV5-1	TRBJ1-3	TRBD1	.
CSAMDRGTEAFF	TGCAGCGCGATGGACAGGGGCACTGAAGCTTTCTTT	TRBV29-1	TRBJ1-1	TRBD1	.
CASSPRTGTGERNEQFF	TGTGCCAGCTCACCACGGACCGGGACAGGGGAGAGAAATGAGCAGTTCTTC	TRBV18	TRBJ2-1	TRBD1	.
CASSKVRTGNTGELFF	TGTGCCAGCAGCAAAGTTAGGACAGGGAACACCGGGGAGCTGTTTTTT	TRBV21-1	TRBJ2-2	.	.
CASSVLYQVEGGRTEAFF	TGTGCCAGCAGCGTTTTATACCAAGTAGAAGGAGGGAGAACTGAAGCTTTCTTT	TRBV9	TRBJ1-1	.	.
CASIHTGGTDTQYF	TGTGCCAGCATTCATACTGGGGGCACAGATACGCAGTATTTT	TRBV6-1	TRBJ2-3	.	.